This T cell receptor (beta chain) derives from a study of blood T cell repertoires in COVID-19 (dated by TCRdb to 2019 to 2021). Turning to the overall study: Collaborator samples came from the United States, Italy and Spain and covered acute and convalescent phases of COVID-19. Where HLA class I and class II types were available, the types were taken from metadata supplied by the sample provider, not from assay-based typing. The dataset comprised deeply sampled blood TCRbeta repertoires from subjects exposed to, actively infected with, or recovered from COVID-19. The material from the prospective study consisted of cDNA or gDNA derived from T cells, B-cell-depleted T cells, or PBMCs. Samples came from the ongoing ImmuneRACE study (first 160 participants) plus 1,254 subjects from 6 global collaborators. The repertoires were released in a freely available public database intended as a resource for research on the immune response to SARS-CoV-2. The sample metadata nearly always contained a de-identified subject ID, COVID-19 status, age in years and sex. Broad study findings and their caveats: The quantity of clinical and demographic metadata differed by source and by participant and was supplied without curation.

Participants in the prospective study were aged about 18 to 95 years, lived in some 24 United States geographic areas, and enrolled through a virtual design. Cohort assignment in the prospective study relied on participant-reported clinical history from a screening survey and a study questionnaire. A participant counted as exposed if, within 2 weeks of entering the study, that participant had been in contact with someone who had a PCR-confirmed or clinician-diagnosed COVID-19 case. Mobile phlebotomists in the prospective study collected whole blood, serum and a nasopharyngeal or oropharyngeal swab from every participant. Participants in the prospective study had the option to provide additional blood draws and questionnaires over an approximately 2-month period. Prospective study blood samples were shipped either frozen or at room temperature before DNA extraction. The immunoSEQ Assay, a bias-controlled multiplex PCR, was used to amplify TCRbeta CDR3 regions from genomic DNA. Concerning the study's data processing: The number of nucleated cells in each sample was estimated by amplification of reference gene primers within the assay. To quantify the absolute abundance of each unique TCRbeta CDR3 rearrangement, sequence reads were collapsed and filtered. For each sample, productive Simpson clonality was calculated as the square root of Simpson's diversity index over productive rearrangements. The clones in this table, taken by TCRdb from immuneACCESS, are in-frame only. Not every clone is retained; where verified, under half of the shortfall comes from an unresolved V gene, and the cause of the rest is unknown. For V, J and clone size, that table is used; D and trimming come from the DNA. A total of about 280,000 clones appear in this sample, around 80% of them only once. More than 4% of the sample rests with the top ten.

The germline V gene (reference sequence) yields MNHEY for CDR1 and SMNVEV for CDR2. V loses 7 bases of germline sequence and J loses 6 bases, and the interval between the two ends is 23 bases. The CDR3 numbers 16 residues from cysteine through phenylalanine. Kept here is only the CDR3 DNA, which spans 48 bases and is read in frame from base 1. Details on this clone: Its antigen is unknown. Per-nucleotide qualities are absent, and no much larger clonotype sits a single base away.

This chain joins TRBV27 to TRBJ2-3; a tentative D call is TRBD1 (5 bases match). This clonotype originated in a man between 40 and 49 years old who had been exposed to COVID-19. Sequencing input: PBMCs or T cells enriched from blood (not recorded which). CDR3 sequence: CASKLSDSVGMDTQYF. The nucleotide sequence reads as follows: TGTGCCAGCAAACTCTCTGACAGTGTGGGCATGGATACGCAGTATTTT.